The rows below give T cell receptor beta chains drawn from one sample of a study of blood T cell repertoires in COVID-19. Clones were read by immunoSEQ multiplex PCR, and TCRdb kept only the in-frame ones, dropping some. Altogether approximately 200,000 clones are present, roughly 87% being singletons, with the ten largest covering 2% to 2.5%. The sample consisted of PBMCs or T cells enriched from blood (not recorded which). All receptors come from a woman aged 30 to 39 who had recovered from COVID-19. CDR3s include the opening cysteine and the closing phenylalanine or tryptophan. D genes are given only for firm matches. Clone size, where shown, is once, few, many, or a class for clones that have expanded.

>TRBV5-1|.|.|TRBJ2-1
CASSQGTANEQFF
TGCGCCAGCAGCCAGGGGACCGCCAATGAGCAGTTCTTC
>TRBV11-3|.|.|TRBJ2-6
CASSVRSSGANVLTF
TGTGCCAGCAGCGTCCGGAGCTCTGGGGCCAACGTCCTGACTTTC
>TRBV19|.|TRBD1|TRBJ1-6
CASRPGQGGSPLHF
TGTGCCAGTAGACCGGGACAGGGGGGATCACCCCTCCACTTT
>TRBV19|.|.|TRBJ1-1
CASSIAGYTEAFF
TGTGCCAGTAGTATAGCAGGGTACACTGAAGCTTTCTTT
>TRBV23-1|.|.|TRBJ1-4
CASGSGSLRWGDKKLFF
TGCGCCAGCGGTTCGGGCTCGTTGAGGTGGGGAGATAAAAAACTGTTTTTT
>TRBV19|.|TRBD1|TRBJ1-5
CASSMKGQGLGPQHF
TGTGCCAGTAGTATGAAGGGACAGGGGCTGGGGCCCCAGCATTTT
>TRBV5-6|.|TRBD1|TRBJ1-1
CASSLGDRRNTEAFF
TGTGCCAGCAGCTTGGGGGACAGGCGGAACACTGAAGCTTTCTTT
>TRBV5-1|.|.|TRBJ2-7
CASSLDLEALLYF
TGCGCCAGCAGCTTGGACCTCGAGGCACTTCTGTACTTC
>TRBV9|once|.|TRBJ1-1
CASSPGLLGTEAFF
TGTGCCAGCAGCCCCGGACTGCTGGGTACTGAAGCTTTCTTT
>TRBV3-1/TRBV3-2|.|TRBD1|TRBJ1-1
CASSHQGAWRDTEAFF
TGTGCCAGCAGCCATCAGGGGGCTTGGAGGGACACTGAAGCTTTCTTT
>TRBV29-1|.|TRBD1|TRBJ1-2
CSVDRITDQGAYGYTF
TGCAGCGTTGACCGAATCACCGATCAGGGGGCCTATGGCTACACCTTC
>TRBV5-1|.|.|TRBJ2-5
CASSTPKRETQYF
TGCGCCAGCAGCACCCCGAAGAGGGAGACCCAGTACTTC
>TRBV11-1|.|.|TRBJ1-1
CASSLARSWEAFF
TGTGCCAGCAGCTTAGCGAGGAGTTGGGAAGCTTTCTTT
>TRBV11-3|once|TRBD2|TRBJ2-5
CASSLGQGGETQYF
TGTGCCAGCAGCTTAGGTCAGGGAGGGGAGACCCAGTACTTC
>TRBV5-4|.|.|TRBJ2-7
CASSLGLEGDEQYF
TGTGCCAGTAGCCTCGGACTGGAGGGTGACGAGCAGTACTTC
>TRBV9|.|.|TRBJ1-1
CASSVAGNIEAFF
TGTGCCAGCAGCGTGGCAGGAAATATTGAAGCTTTCTTT
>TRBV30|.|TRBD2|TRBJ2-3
CAYNRLAGVADTQYF
TGTGCTTATAATAGACTAGCGGGAGTAGCAGATACGCAGTATTTT
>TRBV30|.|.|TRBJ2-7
CAWSPPPGTPASEQYF
TGTGCCTGGAGTCCCCCCCCCGGGACACCCGCCTCCGAGCAGTACTTC
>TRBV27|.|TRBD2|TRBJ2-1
CASSLFRGGRDNEQFF
TGTGCCAGCAGTTTATTTCGGGGGGGCCGAGACAATGAGCAGTTCTTC
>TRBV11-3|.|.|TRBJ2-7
CASSSDRIGVSYEQYF
TGTGCCAGCAGCTCCGACCGAATAGGGGTATCCTACGAGCAGTACTTC
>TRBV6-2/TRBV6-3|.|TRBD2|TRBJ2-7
CASSYKLAIIYEQYF
TGTGCCAGCAGTTATAAACTAGCGATAATATACGAGCAGTACTTC
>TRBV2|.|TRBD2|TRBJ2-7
CASSRGTSGEMYEQYF
TGTGCCAGCAGCAGAGGGACTAGCGGCGAGATGTACGAGCAGTACTTC
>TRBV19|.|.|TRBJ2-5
CASSNRKGQTGETQYF
TGTGCCAGTAGCAACCGAAAGGGACAAACGGGGGAGACCCAGTACTTC
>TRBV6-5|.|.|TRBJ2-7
CASSYRLVVFYEQYF
TGTGCCAGCAGTTACCGCCTAGTGGTCTTCTACGAGCAGTACTTC
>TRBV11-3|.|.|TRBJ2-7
CASSPGGTGRGYEQYF
TGTGCCAGCAGCCCGGGGGGGACAGGGCGAGGGTACGAGCAGTACTTC
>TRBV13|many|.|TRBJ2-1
CASSLAGFSNEQFF
TGTGCCAGCAGCTTAGCAGGGTTTTCCAATGAGCAGTTCTTC
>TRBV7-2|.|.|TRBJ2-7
CASFARDTLSYEQYF
TGTGCCAGCTTTGCCCGGGACACTTTGTCCTACGAGCAGTACTTC
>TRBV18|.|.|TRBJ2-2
CASSPGGFDNTGELFF
TGTGCCAGCTCACCGGGGGGATTCGATAACACCGGGGAGCTGTTTTTT
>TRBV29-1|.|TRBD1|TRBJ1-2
CSVEVYGQEGYGYTF
TGCAGCGTTGAAGTTTACGGACAGGAAGGCTATGGCTACACCTTC
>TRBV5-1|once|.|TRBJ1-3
CASSLVGRENTIYF
TGCGCCAGCAGCTTGGTGGGGAGAGAAAACACCATATATTTT
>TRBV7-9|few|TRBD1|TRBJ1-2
CASSLDMGQVYGYTF
TGTGCCAGCAGCTTAGATATGGGACAGGTCTATGGCTACACCTTC
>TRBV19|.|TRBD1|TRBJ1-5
CASHLGQGVQPQHF
TGTGCCAGCCACCTGGGACAGGGGGTTCAGCCCCAGCATTTT
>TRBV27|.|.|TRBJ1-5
CASSFPGQPQHF
TGTGCCAGCAGTTTCCCGGGTCAGCCCCAGCATTTT
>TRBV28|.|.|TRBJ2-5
CASSFGNQETQYF
TGTGCCAGCAGTTTCGGGAACCAAGAGACCCAGTACTTC
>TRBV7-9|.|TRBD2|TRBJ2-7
CASSLRGGGYEQYF
TGTGCCAGCAGCTTGCGGGGGGGAGGATACGAGCAGTACTTC
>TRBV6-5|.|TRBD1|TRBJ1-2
CASMPGQGRGYTF
TGTGCCAGCATGCCGGGACAGGGTCGGGGCTACACCTTC
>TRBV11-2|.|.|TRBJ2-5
CASSLNRIQETQYF
TGTGCCAGCAGCTTGAACAGGATTCAAGAGACCCAGTACTTC
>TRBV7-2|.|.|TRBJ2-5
CASSTQYTQYF
TGTGCCAGCAGCACCCAGTATACCCAGTACTTC
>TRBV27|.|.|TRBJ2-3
CASSLWEGEDTQYF
TGTGCCAGCAGTTTGTGGGAGGGGGAAGATACGCAGTATTTT
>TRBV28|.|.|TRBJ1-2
CASTLQGYLGGYTF
TGTGCCAGCACCCTACAGGGATACCTTGGCGGCTACACCTTC
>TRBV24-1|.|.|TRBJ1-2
CATSDPSTGQNYGYTF
TGTGCCACCAGTGATCCCTCCACAGGCCAAAACTATGGCTACACCTTC
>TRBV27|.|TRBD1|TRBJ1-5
CASGRGQAGNQPQHF
TGTGCCAGCGGAAGGGGACAGGCCGGCAATCAGCCCCAGCATTTT